This passage covers 11 T cell receptor beta chains from one sample sequenced in a study of T cell changes during pregnancy in multiple sclerosis (dated by TCRdb to between 2018 and 2020). Library construction relied on the immunoSEQ multiplex PCR assay. This immuneACCESS table, as held by TCRdb, lists in-frame sequences with V and J called but not all clones. Of the missing ones, under half trace to an unresolved V gene in checked studies; the others have no known cause. The sample table shows tens of thousands of clones, and approximately 95% are seen once. Of the sample, 1.5% to 2% falls within the top ten clones. The starting material was peripheral blood, obtained after pregnancy. The receptors originated from a female donor in good health, enrolled as a control in a pregnancy study.

This chain links TRBV11-2 with TRBJ2-5; 8 nucleotides match TRBD2. V was clipped by 5 bases and J by 5 bases; unmatched bases: 7. There are 14 residues in the CDR3. The germline CDR1 and CDR2 sequences are SGHAT and FQNNGV. In nucleotides, the CDR3 is TGTGCCAGCAGCCGCCTGACGGGAGGGGAGACCCAGTACTTC. Residues: CASSRLTGGETQYF.

The CDR3 sequence: CASSLPGLAGDTSPYEQYF. The CDR3 nucleotides read TGTGCCAGCAGCCTCCCGGGACTAGCGGGAGACACGTCCCCCTACGAGCAGTACTTC. The V call is TRBV5-5, the J call TRBJ2-7; TRBD2 matches at 14 bases. CDR1 SGHKS and CDR2 YYEKEE come from the germline V gene (reference sequence). After removal of 4 bases from V and 2 bases from J, the junction contained 14 bases not matched to a gene. The CDR3 has 19 amino acids. Combining the CDR3 with reference TRBV5-5 and TRBJ2-7 gives the whole variable domain DAGVTQSPTHLIKTRGQQVTLRCSPISGHKSVSWYQQVLGQGPQFIFQYYEKEERGRGNFPDRFSARQFPNYSSELNVNALLLGDSALYLCASSLPGLAGDTSPYEQYFGPGTRLTVT.

This rearrangement joins TRBV6-1 to TRBJ2-5; 7 bases are shared with TRBD2. The DNA end lines up better with TRBJ2-7; the J call may be wrong. The germline CDR1 and CDR2 sequences are MNHNS and SASEGT. This CDR3 has 15 amino acids. The CDR3 region is CASSDWRETFYEQYF. In nucleotides, the CDR3 is TGTGCCAGCAGTGATTGGCGGGAGACTTTCTACGAGCAGTACTTC.

J is TRBJ2-3 and V is TRBV29-1, with a possible D match to TRBD1 (5 bases). The CDR3 runs to 11 residues. Germline V lookup: CDR1 SQVTM, CDR2 ANQGSEA. The ends were cut back, 8 bases at V and 2 bases at J, with 8 bases in the middle. CDR3 residues: CSIRDTDTQYF. CDR3 nucleotide sequence: TGCAGCATCAGGGACACAGATACGCAGTATTTT.

The chain links TRBV25-1 to TRBJ2-5, with 10 bases matching TRBD2. The CDR3 consists of 15 residues. CDR1 is MGHDK and CDR2 is SYGVNS in the germline V gene. V gave up 2 bases and J gave up 5 bases; unmatched junction bases: 5. CDR3 in amino acids: CASSELAGVSETQYF. Here the CDR3 DNA reads TGTGCCAGCAGTGAACTAGCGGGAGTTAGTGAGACCCAGTACTTC.

J is TRBJ1-2 and V is TRBV2; D possibly corresponds to TRBD1 (5 bases). The CDR3 has 14 amino acids. V lost 3 bases and J lost 5, with 13 bases in between. Per germline, CDR1 SNHLY and CDR2 FYNNEI. CDR3 coding DNA: TGTGCCAGCAGTGACCCGGGGGTTGGGTATGGCTACACCTTC. Translated, it gives CASSDPGVGYGYTF.

The chain is built from TRBV6-6 and TRBJ2-1; the match to TRBD1 covers 12 bases. With V trimmed by 6 bases and J by 7 bases, 7 bases remained unmatched. This CDR3 has 15 amino acids. Germline lookup yields CDR1 MNHNY and CDR2 SVGAGI (reference sequence). The DNA of the CDR3 is TGTGCCAGCAGGCCCCCGGGACAGGGGGCAAATGAGCAGTTCTTC. This translates into CASRPPGQGANEQFF.

This rearrangement joins TRBV5-4 to TRBJ2-1, with 7 bases that match TRBD2. CDR3 length equals 15 residues. V gave up 3 bases and J gave up 0 bases; unmatched junction bases: 3. Looked up from germline, CDR1 is SGHNT and CDR2 is YYREEE (reference sequence). DNA of the CDR3: TGTGCCAGCAGCTCTTTAGCGGGCTCCTACAATGAGCAGTTCTTC. This encodes CASSSLAGSYNEQFF.

The J gene is TRBJ2-5, the V gene TRBV29-1; TRBD2 matches 7 bases. V gave up 4 bases and J gave up 7 bases; unmatched junction bases: 9. Germline CDR1 and CDR2: SQVTM and ANQGSEA. This CDR3 is built from 13 residues. The CDR3 DNA is TGCAGCGTTGGCGGGAGCGGCCGCGGGACCCAGTACTTC. It yields the protein CSVGGSGRGTQYF.

The chain uses TRBV4-1 and TRBJ2-4; the match to TRBD2 covers 10 bases. Germline V gene data show CDR1 as MGHRA and CDR2 as YSYEKL. V lost 0 bases and J lost 8; bases outside the gene matches: 7. The CDR3 loop spans 16 amino acids. CDR3 coding DNA: TGCGCCAGCAGCCAAGATGAGGCTAGCGGGAGATACATTCAGTACTTC. Encoded protein: CASSQDEASGRYIQYF.

This clone was found a few times. J is TRBJ2-3 and V is TRBV2; D is unclear. V dropped 3 bases and J dropped 3 bases, with 4 bases sitting between them. The CDR3 is made up of 12 amino acids. The germline gives CDR1 SNHLY, CDR2 FYNNEI. CDR3 coding DNA: TGTGCCAGCAGTGAGCGGACAGATACGCAGTATTTT. This sequence encodes CASSERTDTQYF.